This entry concerns a single T cell receptor (beta chain). Original data processing: Estimated nucleated cell counts came from reference gene primer amplification. Measured with immunoSEQ multiplex PCR; TCRdb has only the in-frame clones, and not every one. V and J calls and clone size come straight from that table; D and trimming were deduced from the DNA. The repertoire holds 55,000 to 65,000 clones, with about nine tenths as singletons. This sample was taken from a study of blood T cell repertoires in COVID-19. Study in general: T cells, B-cell-depleted T cells, or PBMCs supplied cDNA or gDNA.

CDR1 and CDR2 from the germline V gene are LGHDT and YNNKEL (reference sequence). The CDR3 is 16 amino acids. The trim removed 6 bases at V and 0 bases at J, leaving 6 bases unmatched. The rearrangement uses TRBV3-1 (or the pseudogene TRBV3-2) and TRBJ2-1; 9 nucleotides agree with TRBD2. This clonotype was obtained from a human donor with acute or convalescent COVID-19. The donor label of this sample is uncertain. Sequenced material: peripheral blood. The CDR3 sequence is CASSRTSVISYNEQFF. CDR3 in DNA: TGTGCCAGCAGTCGGACTAGCGTGATCTCCTACAATGAGCAGTTCTTC.